The clone carrying this T cell receptor beta chain was detected many times. Its antigen is unidentified. This entry is derived from a study of regulatory T cells in long-lasting Graves disease. Broader study findings: Patients whose Graves' disease persisted exhibited lower TCR diversity than those newly diagnosed. When disease was persistent, TRBV28, TRBJ1-2 and TRBJ2-5 were the favored segments.

Sequencing libraries for TCR beta were prepared with iRepertoire HTBI primers and Arm-PCR of CDR3 regions. TCRdb called the multiplex PCR reads again in MiXCR, with one record for every CDR3 protein. This repertoire shows 380,000 or so distinct CDR3 sequences, around 15% found once; its top ten account for 20%. As for time point: newly diagnosed GD, antithyroid drugs for less than 3 months. From PBMCs, RNA was extracted and then used to make the TCR library. An endocrinology department located in Xi'an, China, was where the patients came from. This CDR3 contains 13 residues. V was shortened by 0 bases and J by 0 bases, with 2 bases between the two germline ends. These data are also associated with another study on T cells in Graves' hyperthyroidism and ophthalmopathy. That study reports: The HTBI set primed first-round TCR CDR3 RT-PCR.

The TCR sequence derives from a woman under 30 with Graves disease. The chain uses TRBV12-3 or TRBV12-4 and TRBJ1-2; D remains unclear. The source was peripheral blood mononuclear cells (PBMCs), collected at new diagnosis, from a patient treated with antithyroid drugs. CDR3 coding DNA: TGTGCCAGCAGTTTAGCCTCTAACTATGGCTACACCTTC. Protein sequence: CASSLASNYGYTF.